The TCR beta chain described here comes from a study of OX40 agonist ivuxolimab in advanced cancers. Study overall: There were three patients with partial responses, one having hepatocellular carcinoma and two cutaneous melanoma. General study results and limits: Researchers report that CD8+ T cells had, on average, more expanded clones than CD4+.

Notes on this clone: Its antigen is currently unknown. The same CDR3 can be traced to other DNA sequences in this sample.

This CDR3 is 15 amino acids long. Germline V gives CDR1 SNHLY, CDR2 FYNNEI. V lost 4 bases, J lost 2 bases, and 12 bases lay in between. Method: immunoSEQ multiplex PCR; TCRdb's copy keeps in-frame clones and lacks some. This sample has some 85,000 clones, with around 90% found just once. The receptor's source is an adult with an advanced solid tumor such as melanoma, head and neck, liver or kidney cancer. The chain combines TRBV2 with TRBJ1-5; D is undetermined. This sample comprised CD4+ or CD8+ T cells sorted from blood, obtained in a trial of the OX40 agonist ivuxolimab. Here the CDR3 DNA reads TGTGCCAGCAGTGGGGTCGGCGGAGGCAATCAGCCCCAGCATTTT. This gives the protein CASSGVGGGNQPQHF.